Reported below is one TCR beta chain. The data derive from a study of circulating and synovial CD4+ cells in juvenile arthritis. Germline V gives CDR1 SNHLY, CDR2 FYNNEI. This CDR3 region has 13 residues. Germline trimming cut 6 bases from V and 10 bases from J; bases unmatched to any gene: 7. Sequencing used immunoSEQ multiplex PCR; TCRdb keeps in-frame clones, though not all of them. The sample has more than 30,000 clones, approximately 92% seen once. Material for sequencing was CD4+ T cells from blood. The sequence derives from a human donor with juvenile idiopathic arthritis. The chain employs TRBV2 and TRBJ1-4; TRBD1 aligns across 8 bases. The CDR3 loop is CASRVRGRGKLFF. CDR3 nucleotide sequence: TGTGCCAGCAGGGTCAGGGGGCGCGGAAAACTGTTTTTT. Together with reference TRBV2 and TRBJ1-4, the CDR3 gives the full variable domain: EPEVTQTPSHQVTQMGQEVILRCVPISNHLYFYWYRQILGQKVEFLVSFYNNEISEKSEIFDDQFSVERPDGSNFTLKIRSTKLEDSAMYFCASRVRGRGKLFFGSGTQLSVL.